The 8 T cell receptor beta chains given below trace back to one sample, sequenced in a study of patients and donors after allogeneic stem cell transplantation. TCRdb re-called the RT-PCR reads through MiXCR, storing one row per CDR3 protein. The sample has about a million distinct CDR3 sequences, more than 15% seen once. Sequenced sample: blood, either unsorted or a sorted T cell fraction (not recorded which). Receptors originate from a human donor who was either an allogeneic HSCT recipient or a stem cell or donor lymphocyte infusion donor (not recorded which). It is not recorded whose cells these are; they may come from a transplant donor.

This clonotype was recorded a few times. The chain joins TRBV7-9 to TRBJ2-1, with a possible D match to TRBD1 (6 bases). With 7 bases removed from V and 7 bases from J, the gap between germline ends came to 23 bases. The CDR3 is 16 amino acids. Germline V gene lookup returns CDR1 SEHNR and CDR2 FQNEAQ (reference sequence). CDR3 protein: CASTTSRDKARNEQFF. The DNA of the CDR3 is TGTGCCAGCACCACCAGCCGGGACAAGGCGAGGAATGAGCAGTTCTTC.

This clonotype was observed a few times. This chain uses TRBV9 with TRBJ2-3; 9 bases line up with TRBD2. The CDR3 runs to 16 residues. Germline trimming cut 0 bases from V and 0 bases from J; bases unmatched to any gene: 2. Per germline, CDR1 SGDLS and CDR2 YYNGEE. Written as DNA, the CDR3 is TGTGCCAGCAGCGTAGGGACTAGCGCAAGCACAGATACGCAGTATTTT. Translated: CASSVGTSASTDTQYF.

Written as DNA, the CDR3 is TGTGCCAGCAGCCCCCCCGGGTATACGCAGTATTTT. It yields the protein CASSPPGYTQYF. The rearrangement uses TRBV11-2 and TRBJ2-3, with D unresolved. There are 12 residues in the CDR3. V gave up 5 bases and J gave up 7 bases, with 10 bases separating them. Germline values: CDR1 SGHAT, CDR2 FQNNGV.

The chain combines TRBV3-1 with TRBJ1-1, with D perhaps TRBD1 (6 bases). Trimming left V 0 bases short and J 6 bases short, with 17 bases between. The CDR3 extends over 16 amino acids. Germline V gene lookup returns CDR1 LGHDT and CDR2 YNNKEL (reference sequence). The CDR3 bases are TGTGCCAGCAGCCAAGAAGGAGGGGGTAGGGTCTCTGAAGCTTTCTTT. Protein product: CASSQEGGGRVSEAFF.

In nucleotides, the CDR3 is TGCGCCAGCAGCCAAGTTGCAGGGCTGGAGACCCAGTACTTC. Amino acid sequence: CASSQVAGLETQYF. The chain employs TRBV4-1 and TRBJ2-5; D is possibly TRBD1 (5 bases). The CDR3 is 14 amino acids. Trimming shortened V by 1 base and J by 5 bases, and 11 bases separated the two germline ends. CDR1 and CDR2 (germline): MGHRA, YSYEKL.

The V gene is TRBV7-8, the J gene TRBJ2-7; TRBD2 matches at 7 bases. The CDR3 is 17 amino acids. Germline V lookup: CDR1 SGHVS, CDR2 FQNEAQ. J was trimmed by 0 bases and V by 1 base; bases with no gene match: 9. Written as DNA, the CDR3 is TGTGCCAGCAGCTTAGATGGAACTAGCGTACTCTCCTACGAGCAGTACTTC. Translated: CASSLDGTSVLSYEQYF.

In its sample, this clonotype was seen many times. V and J are TRBV12-3 or TRBV12-4 and TRBJ2-7; D is uncertain. This CDR3 has 14 amino acids. V lost 2 bases, J lost 0 bases, and 8 bases lay in between. CDR3 amino acids: CASSLWRNSYEQYF. CDR3 nucleotides: TGTGCCAGCAGTTTATGGCGGAACTCCTACGAGCAGTACTTC.

The table lists this clonotype with many counts. The chain links TRBV5-1 to TRBJ1-1; D remains ambiguous. Germline V gene lookup returns CDR1 SGHRS and CDR2 YFSETQ. The CDR3 has 14 amino acids. V lost 0 bases, J lost 10 bases, and 16 bases lay in between. CDR3 protein: CASSLAGRENGAFF. The CDR3 DNA reads TGCGCCAGCAGCTTGGCCGGGAGGGAGAATGGAGCTTTCTTT.